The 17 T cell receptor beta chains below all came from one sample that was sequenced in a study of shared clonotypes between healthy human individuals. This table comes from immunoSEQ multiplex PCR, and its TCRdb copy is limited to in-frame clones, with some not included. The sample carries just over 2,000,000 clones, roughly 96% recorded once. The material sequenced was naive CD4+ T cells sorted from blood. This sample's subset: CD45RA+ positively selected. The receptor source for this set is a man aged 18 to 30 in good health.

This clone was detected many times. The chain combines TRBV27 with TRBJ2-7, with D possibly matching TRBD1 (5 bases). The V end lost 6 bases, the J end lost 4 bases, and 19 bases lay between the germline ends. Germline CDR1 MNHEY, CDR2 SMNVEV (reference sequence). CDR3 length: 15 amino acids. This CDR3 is CASSHHHPTDYEQYF. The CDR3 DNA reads TGTGCCAGCAGCCATCATCATCCGACAGATTACGAGCAGTACTTC.

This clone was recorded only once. This CDR3 reads CASSNRDPPGEFF. In DNA form, the CDR3 reads TGTGCCAGTAGTAACCGGGACCCCCCTGGGGAGTTCTTC. The gene calls are TRBV19 and TRBJ2-1, with D perhaps given as TRBD1 or TRBD2 (5 bases each). V was cut by 4 bases and J by 14 bases, with 18 bases left in between. CDR3 size: 13 residues. Germline CDR1 LNHDA, CDR2 SQIVND (reference sequence).

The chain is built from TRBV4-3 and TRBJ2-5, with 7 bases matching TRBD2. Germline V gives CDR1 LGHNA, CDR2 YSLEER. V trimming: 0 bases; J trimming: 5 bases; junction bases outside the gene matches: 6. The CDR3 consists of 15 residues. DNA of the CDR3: TGCGCCAGCAGCCAAGAACCGACTAGCCTCGAGACCCAGTACTTC. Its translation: CASSQEPTSLETQYF.

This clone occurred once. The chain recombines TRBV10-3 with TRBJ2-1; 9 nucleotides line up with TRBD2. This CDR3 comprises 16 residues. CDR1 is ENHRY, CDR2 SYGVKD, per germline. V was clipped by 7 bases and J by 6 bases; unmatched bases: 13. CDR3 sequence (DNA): TGTGCCATCAAAGGGGGCGGGAGGGCCCTCCCCAATGAGCAGTTCTTC. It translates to CAIKGGGRALPNEQFF.

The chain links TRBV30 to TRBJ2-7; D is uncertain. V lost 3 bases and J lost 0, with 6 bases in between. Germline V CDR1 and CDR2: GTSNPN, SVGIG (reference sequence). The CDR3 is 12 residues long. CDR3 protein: CAWRSLSYEQYF. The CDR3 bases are TGTGCCTGGAGATCCCTCTCCTACGAGCAGTACTTC.

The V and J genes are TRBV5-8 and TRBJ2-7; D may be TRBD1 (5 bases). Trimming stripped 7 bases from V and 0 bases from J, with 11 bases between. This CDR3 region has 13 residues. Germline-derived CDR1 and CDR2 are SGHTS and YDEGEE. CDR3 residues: CASGVDSSYEQYF. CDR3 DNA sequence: TGTGCCAGCGGTGTAGACAGCTCCTACGAGCAGTACTTC.

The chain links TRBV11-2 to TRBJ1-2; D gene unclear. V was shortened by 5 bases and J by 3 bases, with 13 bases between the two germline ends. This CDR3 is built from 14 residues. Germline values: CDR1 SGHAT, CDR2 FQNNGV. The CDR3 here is CASSHRVTDYGYTF. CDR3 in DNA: TGTGCCAGCAGCCACCGCGTGACTGACTATGGCTACACCTTC.

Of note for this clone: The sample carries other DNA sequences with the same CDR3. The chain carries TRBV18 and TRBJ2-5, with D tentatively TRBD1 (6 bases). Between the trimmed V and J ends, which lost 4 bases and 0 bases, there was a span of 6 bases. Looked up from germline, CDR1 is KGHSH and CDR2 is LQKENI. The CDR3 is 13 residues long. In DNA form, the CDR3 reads TGTGCCAGCTCACGGACAGACCAAGAGACCCAGTACTTC. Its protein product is CASSRTDQETQYF.

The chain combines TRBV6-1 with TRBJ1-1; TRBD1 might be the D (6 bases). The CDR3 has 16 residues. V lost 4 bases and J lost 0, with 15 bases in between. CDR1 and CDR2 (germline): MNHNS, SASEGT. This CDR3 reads CASSGFNGQMNTEAFF. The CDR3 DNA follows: TGTGCCAGCAGTGGTTTTAACGGACAGATGAACACTGAAGCTTTCTTT.

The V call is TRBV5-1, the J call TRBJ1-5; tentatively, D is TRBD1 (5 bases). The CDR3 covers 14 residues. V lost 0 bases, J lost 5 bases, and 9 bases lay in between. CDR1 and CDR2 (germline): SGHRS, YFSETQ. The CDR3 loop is CASSLDVGDQPQHF. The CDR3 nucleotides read TGCGCCAGCAGCTTGGATGTGGGGGATCAGCCCCAGCATTTT.

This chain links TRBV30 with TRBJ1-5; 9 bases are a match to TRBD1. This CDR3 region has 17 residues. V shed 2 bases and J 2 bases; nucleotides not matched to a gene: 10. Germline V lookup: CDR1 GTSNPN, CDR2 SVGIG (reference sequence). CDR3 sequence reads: CAWSPFWDRVGNQPQHF. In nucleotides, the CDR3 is TGTGCCTGGAGTCCCTTCTGGGACAGGGTAGGCAATCAGCCCCAGCATTTT.

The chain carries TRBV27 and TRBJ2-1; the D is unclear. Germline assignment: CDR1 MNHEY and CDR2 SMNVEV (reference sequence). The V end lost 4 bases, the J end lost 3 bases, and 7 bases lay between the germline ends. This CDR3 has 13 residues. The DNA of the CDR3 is TGTGCCAGCAGTTACGGGTTCTACAATGAGCAGTTCTTC. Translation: CASSYGFYNEQFF.

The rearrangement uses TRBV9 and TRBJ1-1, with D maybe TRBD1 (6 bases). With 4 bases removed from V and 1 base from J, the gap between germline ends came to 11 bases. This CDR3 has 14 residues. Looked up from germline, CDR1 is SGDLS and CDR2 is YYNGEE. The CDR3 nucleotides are TGTGCCAGCAGCTCTCGACAGGAGAACACTGAAGCTTTCTTT. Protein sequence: CASSSRQENTEAFF.

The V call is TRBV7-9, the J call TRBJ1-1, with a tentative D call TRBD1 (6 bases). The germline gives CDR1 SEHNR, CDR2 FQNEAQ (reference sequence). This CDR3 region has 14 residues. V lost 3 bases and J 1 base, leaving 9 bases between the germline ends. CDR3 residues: CASSFGQQNTEAFF. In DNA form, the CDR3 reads TGTGCCAGCAGCTTCGGACAGCAGAACACTGAAGCTTTCTTT.

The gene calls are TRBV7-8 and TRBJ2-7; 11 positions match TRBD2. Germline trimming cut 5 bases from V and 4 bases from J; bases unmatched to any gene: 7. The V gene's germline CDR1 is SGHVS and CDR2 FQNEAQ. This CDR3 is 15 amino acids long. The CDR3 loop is CASSPGTSGPYEQYF. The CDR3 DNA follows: TGTGCCAGCAGCCCCGGGACTAGCGGCCCTTACGAGCAGTACTTC.

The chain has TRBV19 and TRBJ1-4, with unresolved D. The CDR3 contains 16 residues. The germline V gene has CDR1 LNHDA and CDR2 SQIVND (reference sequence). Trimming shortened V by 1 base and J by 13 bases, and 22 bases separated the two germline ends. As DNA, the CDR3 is TGTGCCAGTAGTATAGCCCGGGTGGGTAAGGAGGAACGACTGTTTTTT. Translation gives CASSIARVGKEERLFF.

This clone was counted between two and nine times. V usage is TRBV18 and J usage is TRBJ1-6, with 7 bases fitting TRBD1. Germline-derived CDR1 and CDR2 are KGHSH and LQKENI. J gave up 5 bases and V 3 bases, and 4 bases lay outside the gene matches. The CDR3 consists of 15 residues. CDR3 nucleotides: TGTGCCAGCTCACCGCTTGGACAGGATAATTCACCCCTCCACTTT. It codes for CASSPLGQDNSPLHF.